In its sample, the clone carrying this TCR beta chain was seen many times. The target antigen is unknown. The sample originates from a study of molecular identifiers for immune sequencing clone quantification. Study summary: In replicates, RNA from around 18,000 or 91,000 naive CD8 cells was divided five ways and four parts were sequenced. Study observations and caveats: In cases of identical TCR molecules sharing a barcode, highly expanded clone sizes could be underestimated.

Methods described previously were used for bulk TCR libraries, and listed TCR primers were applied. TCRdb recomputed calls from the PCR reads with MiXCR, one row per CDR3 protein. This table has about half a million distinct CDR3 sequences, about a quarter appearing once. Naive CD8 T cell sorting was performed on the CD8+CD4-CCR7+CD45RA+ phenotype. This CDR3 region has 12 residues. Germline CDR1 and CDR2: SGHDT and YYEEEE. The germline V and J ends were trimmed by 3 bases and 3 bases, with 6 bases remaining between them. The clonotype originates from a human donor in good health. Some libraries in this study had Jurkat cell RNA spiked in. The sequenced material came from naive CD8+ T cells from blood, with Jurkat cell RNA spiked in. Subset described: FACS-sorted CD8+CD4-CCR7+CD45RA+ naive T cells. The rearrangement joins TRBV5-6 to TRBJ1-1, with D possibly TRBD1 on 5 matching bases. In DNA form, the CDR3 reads TGTGCCAGCAGCTGGGGGGACACTGAAGCTTTCTTT. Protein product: CASSWGDTEAFF.